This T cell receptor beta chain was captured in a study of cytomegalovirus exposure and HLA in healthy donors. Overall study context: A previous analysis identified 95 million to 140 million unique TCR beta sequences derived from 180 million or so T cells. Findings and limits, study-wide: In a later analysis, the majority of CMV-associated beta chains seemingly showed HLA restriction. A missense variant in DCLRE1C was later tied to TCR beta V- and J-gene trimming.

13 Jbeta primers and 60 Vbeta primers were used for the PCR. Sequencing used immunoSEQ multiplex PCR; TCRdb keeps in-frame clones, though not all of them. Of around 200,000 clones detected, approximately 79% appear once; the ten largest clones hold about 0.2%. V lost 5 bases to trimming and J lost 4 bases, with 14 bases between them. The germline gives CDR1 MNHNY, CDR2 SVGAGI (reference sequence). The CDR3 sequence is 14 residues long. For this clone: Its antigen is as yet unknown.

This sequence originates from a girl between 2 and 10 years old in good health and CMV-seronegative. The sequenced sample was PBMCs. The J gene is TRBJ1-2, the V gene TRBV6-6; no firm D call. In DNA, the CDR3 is TGTGCCAGCAGTAACACCCCACGGGGCTATGGCTACACCTTC. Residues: CASSNTPRGYGYTF.